What follows are 26 T cell receptor beta chains derived from one specimen sequenced in a study of patients and donors after allogeneic stem cell transplantation. In TCRdb, the RT-PCR reads were re-called with MiXCR into one record per CDR3 protein. The table shows about 160,000 distinct CDR3 sequences, with nearly 25% occurring only once. The material sequenced was blood, either unsorted or a sorted T cell fraction (not recorded which). These receptors were obtained from a human donor who was either an allogeneic HSCT recipient or a stem cell or donor lymphocyte infusion donor (not recorded which). It is not recorded whose cells these are; they may come from a transplant donor.

This clonotype was recorded a few times. The chain employs TRBV5-1 and TRBJ2-3; D unclear. The V gene lost 2 bases and the J gene lost 3 bases, with 7 bases spanning the gap. The CDR3 extends over 13 amino acids. Germline CDR1 reads SGHRS; CDR2 reads YFSETQ. Here the CDR3 reads CASSFGWTDTQYF. The CDR3 DNA sequence: TGCGCCAGCAGCTTTGGCTGGACAGATACGCAGTATTTT.

The chain combines TRBV5-1 with TRBJ2-1, with 10 bases aligning to TRBD2. Germline-derived CDR1 and CDR2 are SGHRS and YFSETQ. This CDR3 comprises 18 residues. J lost 5 bases, V lost 1 base, and 12 bases had no gene match. The CDR3 spells CASSLFLVGTSVDNEQFF. The CDR3 DNA reads as TGCGCCAGCAGCTTGTTTCTAGTGGGGACTAGCGTTGACAATGAGCAGTTCTTC.

This clonotype was recorded at least ten times. The chain links TRBV20-1 to TRBJ1-1; no firm D call. The germline V gene has CDR1 DFQATT and CDR2 SNEGSKA (reference sequence). Trimming removed 0 bases at V and 4 bases at J, with 3 bases between. The length of the CDR3 is 11 residues. The CDR3 DNA reads as TGCAGTGCTAGAGATGGCACTGAAGCTTTCTTT. Protein: CSARDGTEAFF.

The sample holds a few counts of this clonotype. V and J are TRBV27 and TRBJ1-6; no reliable D call. CDR1 and CDR2 from the germline V gene are MNHEY and SMNVEV (reference sequence). The germline V and J ends were trimmed by 6 bases and 7 bases, with 16 bases remaining between them. The CDR3 is 15 amino acids. The CDR3 is CASSYETRRNSPLHF. The CDR3 nucleotides read TGTGCCAGCAGCTACGAGACTCGGAGAAATTCACCCCTCCACTTT.

This clonotype was seen ten or more times. This chain's CDR3 is CASSQGQGISGYTF. The CDR3 DNA is TGCGCCAGCAGCCAAGGACAGGGAATTTCTGGCTACACCTTC. The chain links TRBV4-1 to TRBJ1-2; 7 bases are shared with TRBD1. The CDR3 sequence is 14 residues long. CDR1 MGHRA and CDR2 YSYEKL come from the germline V gene. After removal of 1 base from V and 7 bases from J, the junction contained 6 bases not matched to a gene.

The chain carries TRBV5-1 and TRBJ2-7, with D perhaps assigned TRBD1 or TRBD2 (5 bases each). Germline assignment: CDR1 SGHRS and CDR2 YFSETQ. The CDR3 length is 14 residues. Trimming stripped 4 bases from V and 2 bases from J, with 13 bases between. DNA for the CDR3: TGCGCCAGCAGCCCCGGGACGGTGGCCTACGAGCAGTACTTC. Protein: CASSPGTVAYEQYF.

This clonotype was detected only a few times. The rearrangement joins TRBV7-9 to TRBJ1-1; unclear D gene. Trimming took off 1 base at V and 0 bases at J, with 12 bases between the two ends. Per the germline V gene, CDR1 is SEHNR and CDR2 is FQNEAQ (reference sequence). The CDR3 is 16 amino acids. The CDR3 sequence: CASSLVRGAMNTEAFF. The CDR3 DNA reads TGTGCCAGCAGCTTAGTACGGGGAGCCATGAACACTGAAGCTTTCTTT.

The gene calls are TRBV20-1 and TRBJ1-4; no definite D call. V shed 1 base and J shed 6 bases, with 9 bases lying between them. CDR3 size: 13 residues. Germline CDR1 and CDR2: DFQATT and SNEGSKA (reference sequence). CDR3 DNA sequence: TGCAGTGCTAGAGGTTCCTGGTATGAAAAACTGTTTTTT. Translated, it gives CSARGSWYEKLFF.

The CDR3 here is CSASSVSYNEQFF. As DNA, the CDR3 is TGCAGTGCTAGCTCAGTCTCCTACAATGAGCAGTTCTTC. V and J are TRBV20-1 and TRBJ2-1, with D uncertain. The germline V and J ends were trimmed by 3 bases and 0 bases, with 6 bases remaining between them. The length of the CDR3 is 13 residues. Germline V gene data show CDR1 as DFQATT and CDR2 as SNEGSKA (reference sequence).

This clonotype occurred many times. The chain employs TRBV4-1 and TRBJ1-1; TRBD1 agrees at 8 bases. The CDR3 is 17 amino acids. Looked up from germline, CDR1 is MGHRA and CDR2 is YSYEKL. V shed 5 bases and J 0 bases; nucleotides not matched to a gene: 11. CDR3 protein: CASSSLGQGIMNTEAFF. The CDR3 DNA reads TGCGCCAGCAGCTCCCTTGGACAGGGAATCATGAACACTGAAGCTTTCTTT.

This clonotype was observed a few times. The V gene is TRBV20-1, the J gene TRBJ1-5; 7 nucleotides agree with TRBD1. The CDR3 runs 18 residues. V dropped 3 bases and J dropped 0; count of bases not matched to a gene: 14. Germline CDR1 and CDR2: DFQATT and SNEGSKA (reference sequence). The CDR3 region is CSARGQRGKLYSNQPQHF. As DNA, the CDR3 is TGCAGTGCTAGGGGACAGAGAGGCAAACTCTATAGCAATCAGCCCCAGCATTTT.

The chain employs TRBV5-1 and TRBJ2-7, with 9 bases identical to TRBD1. Germline CDR1 SGHRS, CDR2 YFSETQ. Unmatched junction bases numbered 6, after V lost 5 bases and J lost 3 bases. The CDR3 runs 14 residues. The CDR3 DNA is TGCGCCAGCAGTTCCGGGACAGGGTACTACGAGCAGTACTTC. This sequence encodes CASSSGTGYYEQYF. Full variable domain (remainder filled in from reference TRBV5-1 and TRBJ2-7): KAGVTQTPRYLIKTRGQQVTLSCSPISGHRSVSWYQQTPGQGLQFLFEYFSETQRNKGNFPGRFSGRQFSNSRSEMNVSTLELGDSALYLCASSSGTGYYEQYFGPGTRLTVT.

This sequence joins TRBV7-7 and TRBJ2-1, with D perhaps given as TRBD1 or TRBD2 (5 bases each). This CDR3 has 14 amino acids. CDR1 is SSHAT, CDR2 FNYEAQ, per germline (reference sequence). V lost 0 bases, J lost 8 bases, and 11 bases lay in between. The CDR3: CASSLAVLGDEQFF. In nucleotides, the CDR3 is TGTGCCAGCAGCTTAGCCGTATTGGGGGATGAGCAGTTCTTC.

This clonotype was picked up a small number of times. This chain connects TRBV29-1 to TRBJ2-7; weak D call: TRBD2 (5 bases). Germline-derived CDR1 and CDR2 are SQVTM and ANQGSEA. V was trimmed by 3 bases and J by 1 base, leaving 16 bases between them. The CDR3 spans 15 residues. The CDR3 loop reads CSVDGLLAGSYEQYF. The CDR3 DNA is TGCAGCGTTGACGGTTTGCTAGCCGGTTCCTACGAGCAGTACTTC.

The V and J genes are TRBV12-5 and TRBJ2-1; the D call may be TRBD1 or TRBD2 (7 bases each). The CDR3 runs to 15 residues. Germline V gene lookup returns CDR1 LGHNT and CDR2 FRNRAP. Trimming cost V 9 bases and J 13 bases, with 28 bases left between them. In DNA, the CDR3 is TGTGCTAGCGGTGCAGGGGGGGTAACCACAAGTCGACAGTTCTTC. Its translation is CASGAGGVTTSRQFF. The whole variable domain, remainder taken from reference TRBV12-5 and TRBJ2-1, is DARVTQTPRHKVTEMGQEVTMRCQPILGHNTVFWYRQTMMQGLELLAYFRNRAPLDDSGMPKDRFSAEMPDATLATLKIQPSEPRDSAVYFCASGAGGVTTSRQFFGPGTRLTVL.

This clonotype was seen many times. The chain joins TRBV5-1 to TRBJ2-7, with TRBD2 identical over 7 bases. The CDR3 totals 13 residues. The trim removed 2 bases at V and 1 base at J, leaving 0 bases unmatched. CDR1 SGHRS and CDR2 YFSETQ come from the germline V gene. The CDR3 DNA reads as TGCGCCAGCAGCTTAGCGGGGTCCTACGAGCAGTACTTC. Translation: CASSLAGSYEQYF.

This clonotype was counted a few times. The rearrangement joins TRBV20-1 to TRBJ2-1; D unclear. V was pared by 0 bases and J by 2 bases, with 11 bases between. Germline V lookup: CDR1 DFQATT, CDR2 SNEGSKA (reference sequence). The CDR3 covers 15 residues. The CDR3 sequence: CSARDTAAPYNEQFF. In DNA, the CDR3 is TGCAGTGCTAGAGATACGGCGGCCCCCTACAATGAGCAGTTCTTC.

The chain has TRBV6-1 and TRBJ2-1; a possible D gene is TRBD1 (5 bases). Trimming removed 4 bases at V and 3 bases at J, with 13 bases between. Germline CDR1 reads MNHNS; CDR2 reads SASEGT. This CDR3 region has 15 residues. CDR3 in amino acids: CASSVWDQGYNEQFF. As DNA, the CDR3 is TGTGCCAGCAGTGTCTGGGATCAGGGCTACAATGAGCAGTTCTTC.

In nucleotides, the CDR3 is TGCAGTGCTAGAGTATGGGCAGGGGGCGAGCAGTACTTC. Translating it yields CSARVWAGGEQYF. This chain joins TRBV20-1 and TRBJ2-7, with 7 bases that match TRBD1. Germline V gene lookup returns CDR1 DFQATT and CDR2 SNEGSKA (reference sequence). The CDR3 length is 13 residues. Unmatched junction bases numbered 6, after V lost 1 base and J lost 6 bases.

This chain uses TRBV9 with TRBJ2-1; perhaps TRBD2 as D (6 bases). CDR1 is SGDLS and CDR2 is YYNGEE in the germline V gene. Trimming stripped 3 bases from V and 0 bases from J, with 13 bases between. The CDR3 runs 16 residues. Written as DNA, the CDR3 is TGTGCCAGCAGCGGGCCCGCGGGGACCTCCTACAATGAGCAGTTCTTC. Amino acid sequence: CASSGPAGTSYNEQFF.

This clonotype turned up a few times. V and J are TRBV7-9 and TRBJ2-7; maybe TRBD2 (6 bases). In germline, CDR1 is SEHNR, CDR2 FQNEAQ (reference sequence). The CDR3 contains 16 residues. The germline V and J ends were trimmed by 6 bases and 0 bases, with 18 bases remaining between them. In DNA form, the CDR3 reads TGTGCCAGCAGTTCTACCGGGACTCCCACCTCCTACGAGCAGTACTTC. Translating gives CASSSTGTPTSYEQYF.

CDR3 nucleotide sequence: TGTGCCATCAGGAATCCCATGGCAGGGACCTACAATGAGCAGTTCTTC. Translation: CAIRNPMAGTYNEQFF. The rearrangement links TRBV10-3 to TRBJ2-1; maybe TRBD1 (5 bases). The germline V gene has CDR1 ENHRY and CDR2 SYGVKD. This CDR3 is built from 16 residues. Trimming removed 6 bases at V and 2 bases at J, with 17 bases between.

This clonotype was counted a few times. The CDR3 DNA reads as TGTGCCAGCAGCCAAGACCGTCGGACAGGGGGCGCGAGTAATGAAAAACTGTTTTTT. Translation: CASSQDRRTGGASNEKLFF. The chain is built from TRBV14 and TRBJ1-4; TRBD1 aligns across 11 bases. This CDR3 contains 19 residues. The J segment lost 4 bases and the V segment lost 0 bases, leaving 10 bases of the junction unmatched. Looked up from germline, CDR1 is SGHDN and CDR2 is FVKESK.

This clonotype was observed a few times. V usage is TRBV29-1 and J usage is TRBJ1-1; D is undetermined. The CDR3 has 11 residues. Germline assignment: CDR1 SQVTM and CDR2 ANQGSEA. The V end was cut by 3 bases, the J end by 3 bases, with 5 bases between. The DNA for the CDR3 is TGCAGCGTTGAGCAAGACACTGAAGCTTTCTTT. Amino acid sequence: CSVEQDTEAFF. The full variable domain, completed using reference TRBV29-1 and TRBJ1-1, is SAVISQKPSRDICQRGTSLTIQCQVDSQVTMMFWYRQQPGQSLTLIATANQGSEATYESGFVIDKFPISRPNLTFSTLTVSNMSPEDSSIYLCSVEQDTEAFFGQGTRLTVV.

This rearrangement joins TRBV6-5 to TRBJ2-1; unclear D gene. Deletions cut 2 bases from V and 7 bases from J, with 9 bases between. The germline gives CDR1 MNHEY, CDR2 SVGAGI. The CDR3 length is 13 residues. This CDR3 is CASSYGLMNEQFF. In DNA, the CDR3 is TGTGCCAGCAGTTACGGGTTGATGAATGAGCAGTTCTTC.

This clonotype has ten or more counts. V gene TRBV2 combines with J gene TRBJ2-5, with D possibly being TRBD1 (5 bases). Trimming removed 5 bases from V and 2 bases from J, with 12 bases in between. The V gene's germline CDR1 is SNHLY and CDR2 FYNNEI. The CDR3 is 14 amino acids. CDR3 loop: CASSPLTVQETQYF. The CDR3 DNA reads as TGTGCCAGCAGTCCCTTGACAGTTCAAGAGACCCAGTACTTC.